The 11 T cell receptor beta chains below come from one sample, sequenced in a study of shared clonotypes between healthy human individuals. Naivety among CD8 cells was defined by CD45RO negativity and positive CCR7 selection, thereby excluding terminally differentiated effector memory CD45RA+ cells. TCRdb's table, derived via immunoSEQ multiplex PCR, lists solely in-frame clones and lacks some. The sample has more than 2 million clones, over 85% seen once; the top ten hold over 1.5%. The sequencing input was naive CD8+ T cells from PBMCs. The receptors here all came from a man aged 18-30 years in good health. Some clones in this sample may be carry-over from other donors' samples.

The V and J genes are TRBV11-2 and TRBJ2-1; D might be TRBD2 (6 bases). V lost 0 bases and J lost 8, with 17 bases in between. CDR1 and CDR2 (germline): SGHAT, FQNNGV. This CDR3 has 16 residues. CDR3 in DNA: TGTGCCAGCAGCTTAGAACTAGCTAAACTTTCGGATGAGCAGTTCTTC. Protein product: CASSLELAKLSDEQFF.

This clone has a single count. This CDR3 is also generated by other DNA sequences in the sample. CDR3 in DNA: TGTGCCAGCAGTTACGGCAGGGGAGAGACCCAGTACTTC. Amino acid sequence: CASSYGRGETQYF. The rearrangement uses TRBV6-5 and TRBJ2-5; tentative D call: TRBD1 (6 bases). Trimming took off 2 bases at V and 4 bases at J, with 8 bases between the two ends. This CDR3 is 13 amino acids long. CDR1 is MNHEY, CDR2 SVGAGI, per germline.

This chain uses TRBV27 with TRBJ1-2; D possibly corresponds to TRBD1 (6 bases). The CDR3 contains 15 residues. Trimming removed 5 bases at V and 6 bases at J, with 19 bases between. Germline CDR1 reads MNHEY; CDR2 reads SMNVEV (reference sequence). CDR3 sequence reads: CASSPGGGQMDGYTF. CDR3 in DNA: TGTGCCAGCAGTCCGGGGGGGGGCCAGATGGATGGCTACACCTTC.

CDR3 region: CASSWGISEQFF. CDR3 in DNA: TGTGCCAGCAGCTGGGGCATCAGTGAGCAGTTCTTC. The gene calls are TRBV5-6 and TRBJ2-1, with D possibly matching TRBD1 (5 bases). CDR1 SGHDT and CDR2 YYEEEE come from the germline V gene. CDR3 length equals 12 residues. Between the trimmed V and J ends, which lost 3 bases and 9 bases, there was a span of 10 bases.

V usage is TRBV23-1 and J usage is TRBJ2-3; 9 bases map to TRBD1. TRBV23-1 is an ORF, and what it does is uncertain. CDR3 length equals 16 residues. J gave up 1 base and V 6 bases, and 8 bases lay outside the gene matches. CDR3 DNA: TGCGCCAGCAGATCGCTGGGGGACAGGGGCACAGATACGCAGTATTTT. Residues: CASRSLGDRGTDTQYF.

This clone has more than one count but fewer than ten. Other DNA sequences within the sample encode an identical CDR3. The chain joins TRBV27 to TRBJ2-2; D uncertain. The germline V gene has CDR1 MNHEY and CDR2 SMNVEV (reference sequence). The ends were cut back, 4 bases at V and 0 bases at J, with 3 bases in the middle. CDR3 size: 13 residues. CDR3 nucleotides: TGTGCCAGCAGTTCCGCGAACACCGGGGAGCTGTTTTTT. This translates into CASSSANTGELFF.

The gene calls are TRBV2 and TRBJ1-2; D is unclear. Trimming stripped 4 bases from V and 8 bases from J, with 14 bases between. The germline CDR1 and CDR2 sequences are SNHLY and FYNNEI. The CDR3 sequence is 13 residues long. The CDR3 region is CASSGPEEEGYTF. CDR3 in DNA: TGTGCCAGCAGTGGCCCCGAAGAGGAAGGCTACACCTTC.

This sequence joins TRBV6-5 and TRBJ1-5; maybe TRBD1 (5 bases). This CDR3 has 13 amino acids. Trimming removed 2 bases from V and 6 bases from J, with 8 bases in between. Per the germline V gene, CDR1 is MNHEY and CDR2 is SVGAGI. The chain's CDR3 is CASSYGTGQPQHF. DNA of the CDR3: TGTGCCAGCAGTTACGGTACAGGTCAGCCCCAGCATTTT.

In DNA, the CDR3 is TGTGCCAGCAGCTTAGCGGGCAGCCAAGAGACCCAGTACTTC. As protein: CASSLAGSQETQYF. The V gene is TRBV9, the J gene TRBJ2-5; 7 nucleotides line up with TRBD2. Germline CDR1 SGDLS, CDR2 YYNGEE. V trimming: 4 bases; J trimming: 1 base; junction bases outside the gene matches: 4. This CDR3 comprises 14 residues.

This clone occurred once. This rearrangement joins TRBV11-3 to TRBJ1-4; 10 nucleotides line up with TRBD1. V lost 5 bases and J lost 2; bases outside the gene matches: 8. The germline CDR1 and CDR2 sequences are SGHNT and YENEEA. CDR3 length: 17 amino acids. This chain's CDR3 is CASSRGQGFRTNEKLFF. CDR3 bases: TGTGCCAGCAGCCGGGGACAGGGGTTTCGGACTAATGAAAAACTGTTTTTT.

The chain uses TRBV11-2 and TRBJ1-3; D unclear. The CDR3 totals 17 residues. Germline V lookup: CDR1 SGHAT, CDR2 FQNNGV. V was cut by 0 bases and J by 0 bases, with 12 bases left in between. CDR3 in amino acids: CASSLDGARLSGNTIYF. The CDR3 DNA follows: TGTGCCAGCAGCTTAGATGGCGCCAGGCTCTCTGGAAACACCATATATTTT.